What follows describes a single T cell receptor beta chain. What it binds is not known. CDR1 and CDR2 from the germline V gene are SEHNR and FQNEAQ (reference sequence). V dropped 5 bases and J dropped 3; count of bases not matched to a gene: 6. The length of the CDR3 is 15 residues. These data originate in a study of cytomegalovirus exposure and HLA in healthy donors. As for the study in general: Researchers previously reported finding 90 million to 130 million unique TCR beta sequences from approximately 200 million T cells. Study results and limitations: For most TCR beta V segments, an earlier analysis put the productive rate at about 87% or about 30% of the time.

PCR used 60 Vbeta primers and 13 Jbeta primers. Clones were read by immunoSEQ multiplex PCR, and TCRdb kept only the in-frame ones, dropping some. The sample lists 150,000 to 180,000 clones, 79% seen once, with approximately 8% in the top ten. The sequenced sample was PBMCs. The source of this sequence is a young man in good health and CMV-seropositive. The chain carries TRBV7-9 and TRBJ2-3; 9 bases align to TRBD2. CDR3 sequence reads: CASSQGLAKTDTQYF. Written as DNA, the CDR3 is TGTGCCAGCAGCCAGGGACTAGCCAAGACAGATACGCAGTATTTT.